The present T cell receptor beta chain was sequenced within a study of cytomegalovirus exposure and HLA in healthy donors. The assay was immunoSEQ multiplex PCR, and TCRdb's table has in-frame clones only and misses some. The sample carries around 71,000 clones, roughly 94% recorded once. The donors were members of the validation cohort, which comprised more than 90 subjects and was separate from the first cohort of about 700 subjects. The V segment lost 4 bases and the J segment 5 bases; nucleotides outside the gene matches: 0. Germline CDR1 is GTSNPN and CDR2 is SVGIG (reference sequence). This CDR3 has 11 residues.

This receptor was obtained from a young man in good health and CMV-seropositive. What was sequenced was PBMCs. The chain links TRBV30 to TRBJ2-5; 8 positions agree with TRBD1. The CDR3 protein is CAWNRGETQYF. Written as DNA, the CDR3 is TGTGCCTGGAACAGGGGGGAGACCCAGTACTTC.